This TCR beta chain was captured in a study of blood T cell repertoires in COVID-19. Some clones are missing from TCRdb's copy, which holds only in-frame ones; the method was immunoSEQ multiplex PCR. The repertoire holds about 140,000 clones, with 87% as singletons. This clone was detected only a few times. Germline loops: CDR1 LNHDA, CDR2 SQIVND (reference sequence). The CDR3 contains 13 residues. Trimming took off 11 bases at V and 8 bases at J, with 19 bases between the two ends. The chain uses TRBV19 and TRBJ2-1, with D tentatively TRBD1 (6 bases). The clonotype originates from a man aged 60 to 75 who had recovered from COVID-19. Sequences were obtained from PBMCs or T cells enriched from blood (not recorded which). The CDR3 protein is CAVATRTVHEQFF. The CDR3 region has the DNA TGTGCCGTTGCCACCCGGACAGTCCATGAGCAGTTCTTC.